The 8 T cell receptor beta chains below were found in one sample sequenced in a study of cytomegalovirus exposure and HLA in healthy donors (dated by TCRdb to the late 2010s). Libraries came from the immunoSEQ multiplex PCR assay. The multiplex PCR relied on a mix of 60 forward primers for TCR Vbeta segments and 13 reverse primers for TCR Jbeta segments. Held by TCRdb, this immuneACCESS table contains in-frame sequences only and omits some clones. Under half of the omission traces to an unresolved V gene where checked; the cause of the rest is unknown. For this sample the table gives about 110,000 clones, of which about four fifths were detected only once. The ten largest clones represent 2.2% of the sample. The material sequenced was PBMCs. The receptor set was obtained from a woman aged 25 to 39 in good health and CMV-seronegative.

The CDR3 sequence: CASSLDQNNYGYTF. CDR3 in DNA: TGTGCCAGCAGCTTAGACCAGAATAACTATGGCTACACCTTC. The chain links TRBV7-9 to TRBJ1-2; D remains ambiguous. Looked up from germline, CDR1 is SEHNR and CDR2 is FQNEAQ (reference sequence). The CDR3 is 14 residues long. The germline V and J ends were trimmed by 1 base and 1 base, with 7 bases remaining between them.

CDR3 sequence: CARSLTRDTQYF. CDR3 bases: TGTGCCAGAAGCTTGACTAGAGATACGCAGTATTTT. This rearrangement joins TRBV5-3 to TRBJ2-3; perhaps TRBD2 as D (5 bases). TRBV5-3 is an ORF, with its function uncertain. V shed 1 base and J shed 5 bases, with 5 bases lying between them. The CDR3 runs 12 residues.

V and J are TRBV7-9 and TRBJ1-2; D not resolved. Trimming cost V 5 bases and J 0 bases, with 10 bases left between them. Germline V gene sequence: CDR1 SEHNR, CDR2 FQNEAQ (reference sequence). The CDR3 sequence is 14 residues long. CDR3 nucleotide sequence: TGTGCCAGCAGCCCCAACGAGGCTAACTATGGCTACACCTTC. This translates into CASSPNEANYGYTF.

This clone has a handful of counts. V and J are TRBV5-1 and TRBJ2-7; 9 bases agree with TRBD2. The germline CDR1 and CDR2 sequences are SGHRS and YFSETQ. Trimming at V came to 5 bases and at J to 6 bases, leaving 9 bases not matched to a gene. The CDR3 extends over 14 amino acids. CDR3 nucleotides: TGCGCCAGCAGGGATTTTAGCGGGAGTGTCGAGCAGTACTTC. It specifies CASRDFSGSVEQYF.

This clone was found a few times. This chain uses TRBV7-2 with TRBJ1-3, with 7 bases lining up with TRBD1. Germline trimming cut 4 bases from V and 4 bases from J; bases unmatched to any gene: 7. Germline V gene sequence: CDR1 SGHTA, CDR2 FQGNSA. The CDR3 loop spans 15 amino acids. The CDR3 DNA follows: TGTGCCAGCAGCTCCCGACAGGGATCGGGAAACACCATATATTTT. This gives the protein CASSSRQGSGNTIYF.

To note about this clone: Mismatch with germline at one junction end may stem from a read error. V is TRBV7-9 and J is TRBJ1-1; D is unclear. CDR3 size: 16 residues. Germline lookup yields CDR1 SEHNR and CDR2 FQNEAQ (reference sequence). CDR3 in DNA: TGTTCCAGCAGCTTAGGTCGGGTCAGTATGAACACTGAAGCTTTCTTT. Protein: CSSSLGRVSMNTEAFF.

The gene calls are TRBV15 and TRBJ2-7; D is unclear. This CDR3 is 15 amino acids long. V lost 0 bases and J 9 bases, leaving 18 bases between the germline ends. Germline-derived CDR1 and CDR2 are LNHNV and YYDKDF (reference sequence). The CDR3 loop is CATSRDSAETRGQYF. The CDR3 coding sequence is TGTGCCACCAGCAGAGACAGTGCGGAAACTCGCGGGCAGTACTTC. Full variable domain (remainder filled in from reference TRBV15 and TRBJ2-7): DAMVIQNPRYQVTQFGKPVTLSCSQTLNHNVMYWYQQKSSQAPKLLFHYYDKDFNNEADTPDNFQSRRPNTSFCFLDIRSPGLGDTAMYLCATSRDSAETRGQYFGPGTRLTVT.

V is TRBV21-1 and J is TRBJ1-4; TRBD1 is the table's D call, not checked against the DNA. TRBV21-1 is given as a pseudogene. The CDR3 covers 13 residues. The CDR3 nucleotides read TGTGCCAGCATCCGGGGCAGGGGTGAAAAACTGTTTTTT. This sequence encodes CASIRGRGEKLFF.